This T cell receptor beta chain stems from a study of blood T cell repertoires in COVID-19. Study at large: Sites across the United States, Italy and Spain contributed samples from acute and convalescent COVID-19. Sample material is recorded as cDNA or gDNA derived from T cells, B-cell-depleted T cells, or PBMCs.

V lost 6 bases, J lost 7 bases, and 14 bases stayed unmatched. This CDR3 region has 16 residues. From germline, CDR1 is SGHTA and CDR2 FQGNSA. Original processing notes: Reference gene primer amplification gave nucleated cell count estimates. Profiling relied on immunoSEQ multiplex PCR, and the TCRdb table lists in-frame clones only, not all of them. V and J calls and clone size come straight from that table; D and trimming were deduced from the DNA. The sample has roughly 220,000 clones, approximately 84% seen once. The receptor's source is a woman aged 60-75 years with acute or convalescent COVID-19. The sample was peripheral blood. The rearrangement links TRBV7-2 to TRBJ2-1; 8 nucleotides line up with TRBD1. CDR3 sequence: CASSSGGSTVGNEQFF. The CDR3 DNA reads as TGTGCCAGCAGTTCAGGGGGCTCCACGGTGGGGAATGAGCAGTTCTTC.